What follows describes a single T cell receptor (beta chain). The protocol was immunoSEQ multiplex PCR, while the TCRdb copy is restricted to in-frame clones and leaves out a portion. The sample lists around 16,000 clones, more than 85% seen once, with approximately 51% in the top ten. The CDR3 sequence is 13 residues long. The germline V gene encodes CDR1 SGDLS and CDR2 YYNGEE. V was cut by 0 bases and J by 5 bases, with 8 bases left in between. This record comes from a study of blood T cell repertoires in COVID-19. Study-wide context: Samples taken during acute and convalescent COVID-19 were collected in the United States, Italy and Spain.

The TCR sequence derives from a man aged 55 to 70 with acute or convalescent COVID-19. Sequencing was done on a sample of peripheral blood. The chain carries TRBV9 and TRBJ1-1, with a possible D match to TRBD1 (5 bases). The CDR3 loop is CASSVEGETEAFF. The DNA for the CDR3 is TGTGCCAGCAGCGTAGAAGGGGAAACTGAAGCTTTCTTT.